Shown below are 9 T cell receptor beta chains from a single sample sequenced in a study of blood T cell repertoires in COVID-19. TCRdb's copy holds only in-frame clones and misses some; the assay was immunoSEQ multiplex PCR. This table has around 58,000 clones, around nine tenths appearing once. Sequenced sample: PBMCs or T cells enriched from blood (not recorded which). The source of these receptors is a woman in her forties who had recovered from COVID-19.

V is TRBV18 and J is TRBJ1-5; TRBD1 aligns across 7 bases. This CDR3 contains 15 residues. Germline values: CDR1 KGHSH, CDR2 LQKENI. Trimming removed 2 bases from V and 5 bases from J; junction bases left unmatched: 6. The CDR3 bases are TGTGCCAGCTCACCAGCACAGGGGAAGGATCAGCCCCAGCATTTT. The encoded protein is CASSPAQGKDQPQHF. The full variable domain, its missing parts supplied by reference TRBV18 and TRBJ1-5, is NAGVMQNPRHLVRRRGQEARLRCSPMKGHSHVYWYRQLPEEGLKFMVYLQKENIIDESGMPKERFSAEFPKEGPSILRIQQVVRGDSAAYFCASSPAQGKDQPQHFGDGTRLSIL.

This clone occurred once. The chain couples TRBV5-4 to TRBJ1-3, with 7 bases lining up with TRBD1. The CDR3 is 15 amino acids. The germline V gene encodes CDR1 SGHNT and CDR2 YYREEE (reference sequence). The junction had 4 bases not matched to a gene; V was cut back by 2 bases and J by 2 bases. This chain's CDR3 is CASSFQGGAGNTIYF. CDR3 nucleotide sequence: TGTGCCAGCAGCTTCCAGGGGGGCGCTGGAAACACCATATATTTT. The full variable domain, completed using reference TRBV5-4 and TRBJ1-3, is ETGVTQSPTHLIKTRGQQVTLRCSSQSGHNTVSWYQQALGQGPQFIFQYYREEENGRGNFPPRFSGLQFPNYSSELNVNALELDDSALYLCASSFQGGAGNTIYFGEGSWLTVV.

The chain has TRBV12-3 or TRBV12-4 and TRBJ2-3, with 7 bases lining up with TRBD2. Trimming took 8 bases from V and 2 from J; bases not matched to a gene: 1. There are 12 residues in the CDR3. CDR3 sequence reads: CASGTTTDTQYF. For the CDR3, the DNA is TGTGCCAGCGGGACTACCACAGATACGCAGTATTTT.

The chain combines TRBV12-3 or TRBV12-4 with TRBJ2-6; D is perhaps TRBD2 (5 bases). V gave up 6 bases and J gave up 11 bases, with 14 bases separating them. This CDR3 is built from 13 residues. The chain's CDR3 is CASSQSGVHVLTF. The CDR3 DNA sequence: TGTGCCAGCAGCCAGTCCGGGGTCCACGTCCTGACTTTC.

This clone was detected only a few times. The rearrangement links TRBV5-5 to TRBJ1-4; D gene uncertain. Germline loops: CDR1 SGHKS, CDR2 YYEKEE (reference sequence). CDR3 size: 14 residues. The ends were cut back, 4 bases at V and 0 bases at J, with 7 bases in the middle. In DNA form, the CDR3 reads TGTGCCAGCAGCCCTCGTGCAACTAATGAAAAACTGTTTTTT. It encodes CASSPRATNEKLFF.

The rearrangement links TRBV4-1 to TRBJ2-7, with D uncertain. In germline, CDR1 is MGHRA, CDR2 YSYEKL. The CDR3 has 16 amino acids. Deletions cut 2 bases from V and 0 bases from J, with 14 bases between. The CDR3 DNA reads TGCGCCAGCAGCCAATATGAGGCGCCGAGCTCCTACGAGCAGTACTTC. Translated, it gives CASSQYEAPSSYEQYF.

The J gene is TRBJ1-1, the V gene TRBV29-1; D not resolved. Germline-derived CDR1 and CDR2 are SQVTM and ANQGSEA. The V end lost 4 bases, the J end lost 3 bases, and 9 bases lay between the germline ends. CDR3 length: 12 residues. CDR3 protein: CSVGDLDTEAFF. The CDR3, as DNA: TGCAGCGTTGGCGACTTGGACACTGAAGCTTTCTTT.

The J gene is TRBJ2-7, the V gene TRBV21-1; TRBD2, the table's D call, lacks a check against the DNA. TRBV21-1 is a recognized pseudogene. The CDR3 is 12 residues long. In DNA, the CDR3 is TGTGCCAGTGTGGGGAGTTTCTACGAGCAGTACTTC. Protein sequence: CASVGSFYEQYF.

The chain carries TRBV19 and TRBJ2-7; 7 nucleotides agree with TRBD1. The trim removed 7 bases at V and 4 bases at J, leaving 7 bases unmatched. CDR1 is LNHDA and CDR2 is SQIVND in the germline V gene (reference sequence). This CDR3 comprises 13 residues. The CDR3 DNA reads TGTGCCAGTAACGGTCGACAGGGTTACGAGCAGTACTTC. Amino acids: CASNGRQGYEQYF.